A single sample is the source of the 19 T cell receptor beta chains below, sequenced in a study of T cells in Graves' hyperthyroidism and ophthalmopathy. There were TCR beta CDR3 regions amplified from RNA transcripts. HTBI primers were employed in a first-round RT-PCR of the TCR CDR3. TCRdb itself ran the multiplex PCR reads through MiXCR, one entry per CDR3 protein. Among about 350,000 distinct CDR3 sequences, approximately 18% were seen once, and the ten largest hold 15% to 19%. The sample comprised blood. Source of these receptors: a woman in her forties with Graves' ophthalmopathy.

This clonotype was seen a handful of times. The chain links TRBV10-3 to TRBJ2-7; D ambiguous. The CDR3 is 13 residues long. The V end was cut by 11 bases, the J end by 2 bases, with 16 bases between. The germline gives CDR1 ENHRY, CDR2 SYGVKD. The CDR3 protein is CASTPESTYEQYF. For the CDR3, the DNA is TGTGCCTCGACGCCGGAATCCACCTACGAGCAGTACTTC.

This sequence joins TRBV27 and TRBJ2-7, with 12 bases that match TRBD2. In germline, CDR1 is MNHEY, CDR2 SMNVEV (reference sequence). The V and J ends lost 6 bases and 1 base, in that order; junction bases with no gene match: 13. CDR3 length equals 18 residues. DNA of the CDR3: TGTGCCAGCAGCCGCCGACTAGCGGGAGATTGGCGATCCTACGAGCAGTACTTC. This sequence encodes CASSRRLAGDWRSYEQYF.

This clonotype was counted many times. The V and J genes are TRBV20-1 and TRBJ1-3; 8 bases map to TRBD1. From germline, CDR1 is DFQATT and CDR2 SNEGSKA (reference sequence). Trimming took 3 bases from V and 7 from J; bases not matched to a gene: 5. This CDR3 has 13 amino acids. CDR3 region: CSARWQGANTIYF. The CDR3, as DNA: TGCAGTGCTAGGTGGCAGGGGGCGAACACCATATATTTT.

This clonotype came up many times. The chain employs TRBV6-2 or TRBV6-3 and TRBJ1-5, with D possibly matching TRBD1 (5 bases). The germline V gene encodes CDR1 MNHEY and CDR2 SVGEGT. Trimming took 7 bases from V and 6 from J, leaving 13 bases between them. CDR3 length: 13 amino acids. In DNA, the CDR3 is TGTGCCAGCACTAACTCGGGGCTTCAGCCCCAGCATTTT. Amino acids: CASTNSGLQPQHF.

This clonotype was observed at least ten times. This chain joins TRBV6-5 and TRBJ1-1; D might be TRBD1 (5 bases). The CDR3 runs to 14 residues. Trimming took 6 bases from V and 0 from J, leaving 11 bases between them. Germline V gene sequence: CDR1 MNHEY, CDR2 SVGAGI. The CDR3 loop reads CASSYRNLNTEAFF. The CDR3 DNA follows: TGTGCCAGCAGCTACAGGAACCTGAACACTGAAGCTTTCTTT.

The table lists this clonotype with many counts. V is TRBV28 and J is TRBJ2-7; either TRBD1 or TRBD2 may fit D (5 bases each). This CDR3 contains 15 residues. Trimming pared 6 bases from V and 0 bases from J, leaving 15 bases between. Germline V CDR1 and CDR2: MDHEN, SYDVKM. The CDR3 loop reads CASRDPGPDSYEQYF. The DNA of the CDR3 is TGTGCCAGCAGGGACCCGGGACCGGACTCCTACGAGCAGTACTTC.

In its sample, this clonotype was seen many times. This chain joins TRBV4-1 and TRBJ2-5, with a possible D match to TRBD1 (6 bases). CDR3 length equals 17 residues. V was pared by 0 bases and J by 3 bases, with 17 bases between. The germline V gene encodes CDR1 MGHRA and CDR2 YSYEKL. CDR3 residues: CASSQDLQGVGEETQYF. The CDR3 nucleotides read TGCGCCAGCAGCCAAGATCTACAGGGCGTTGGGGAAGAGACCCAGTACTTC.

This clonotype has a count of ten or more. The CDR3 protein is CASSWSGEGYEQYF. In DNA form, the CDR3 reads TGTGCCAGCAGTTGGAGCGGGGAGGGCTACGAGCAGTACTTC. This chain connects TRBV6-5 to TRBJ2-7, with 7 bases lining up with TRBD2. J was trimmed by 3 bases and V by 4 bases; bases with no gene match: 6. This CDR3 contains 14 residues. Germline V gene data show CDR1 as MNHEY and CDR2 as SVGAGI.

This clonotype was observed many times. The genes are TRBV5-5 and TRBJ1-2; a possible D gene is TRBD1 (5 bases). This CDR3 spans 14 amino acids. The V gene's germline CDR1 is SGHKS and CDR2 YYEKEE (reference sequence). V was cut by 1 base and J by 4 bases, with 11 bases left in between. This CDR3 is CASSLRHRFYGYTF. The DNA of the CDR3 is TGTGCCAGCAGCTTGAGGCACAGGTTCTATGGCTACACCTTC.

This clonotype was counted at least ten times. The rearrangement uses TRBV7-2 and TRBJ1-5, with 9 bases aligning to TRBD1. From germline, CDR1 is SGHTA and CDR2 FQGNSA. The CDR3 contains 14 residues. V shed 5 bases and J 7 bases; nucleotides not matched to a gene: 6. The CDR3: CASSGGQGWQPQHF. The CDR3 DNA reads TGTGCCAGCAGCGGAGGACAGGGGTGGCAGCCCCAGCATTTT.

This clonotype was picked up many times. The V and J genes are TRBV11-2 and TRBJ2-2, with D perhaps TRBD2 (6 bases). CDR1 is SGHAT, CDR2 FQNNGV, per germline. CDR3 size: 14 residues. Trimming shortened V by 4 bases and J by 6 bases, and 12 bases separated the two germline ends. CDR3 region: CASSSEGKAGELFF. DNA of the CDR3: TGTGCCAGCAGCTCGGAGGGCAAGGCCGGGGAGCTGTTTTTT.

The chain employs TRBV6-1 and TRBJ2-5; 7 nucleotides align to TRBD1. CDR1 and CDR2 from the germline V gene are MNHNS and SASEGT. The CDR3 totals 13 residues. Germline trimming cut 5 bases from V and 4 bases from J; bases unmatched to any gene: 4. CDR3 sequence reads: CASSRTGAETQYF. CDR3 nucleotide sequence: TGTGCCAGCAGTAGAACAGGGGCAGAGACCCAGTACTTC.

This clonotype showed up many times. This rearrangement joins TRBV2 to TRBJ2-7; TRBD1 agrees at 8 bases. Trimming cost V 4 bases and J 3 bases; bases outside gene matches: 14. Germline CDR1 SNHLY, CDR2 FYNNEI. The CDR3 is 17 amino acids. This CDR3 is CASSAESPGTGFYEQYF. Here the CDR3 DNA reads TGTGCCAGCAGTGCCGAATCCCCCGGGACAGGTTTCTACGAGCAGTACTTC.

At least ten counts were recorded for this clonotype. The rearrangement links TRBV19 to TRBJ2-2; tentative D call: TRBD2 (6 bases). Germline loops: CDR1 LNHDA, CDR2 SQIVND (reference sequence). Trimming took 7 bases from V and 0 from J, leaving 9 bases between them. The length of the CDR3 is 14 residues. The CDR3 sequence is CASTTGANTGELFF. As DNA, the CDR3 is TGTGCCAGTACCACGGGGGCGAACACCGGGGAGCTGTTTTTT.

The chain joins TRBV27 to TRBJ2-7, with D tentatively TRBD1 or TRBD2 (5 bases each). The germline V and J ends were trimmed by 5 bases and 7 bases, with 15 bases remaining between them. The CDR3 is 13 residues long. Per germline, CDR1 MNHEY and CDR2 SMNVEV (reference sequence). The CDR3 sequence is CASSTRDLGEQYF. The CDR3 DNA reads TGTGCCAGCAGTACCAGGGACCTTGGGGAGCAGTACTTC.

V usage is TRBV11-2 and J usage is TRBJ2-5, with D perhaps TRBD1 (6 bases). The CDR3 is 14 residues long. Trimming cost V 5 bases and J 5 bases, with 15 bases left between them. CDR1 and CDR2 from the germline V gene are SGHAT and FQNNGV. The CDR3 region has the DNA TGTGCCAGCAGCACCCTGGACAGTTGGGAGACCCAGTACTTC. Encoded protein: CASSTLDSWETQYF.

This clonotype was counted a few times. The CDR3 ends on some other residue instead of the conserved phenylalanine or tryptophan, so this is likely a read error. The chain joins TRBV5-5 to TRBJ2-7, with 8 bases aligning to TRBD1. The CDR3 sequence is 16 residues long. The trim removed 1 base at V and 5 bases at J, leaving 11 bases unmatched. Germline CDR1 reads SGHKS; CDR2 reads YYEKEE (reference sequence). CDR3 sequence (DNA): TGTGCCAGCAGCTTGAGTGTTGGACAGGGATTGGACGAGCAGTACCTC. This translates into CASSLSVGQGLDEQYL.

In this sample, this clonotype turned up many times. The chain has TRBV19 and TRBJ2-2; D remains unclear. The ends were cut back, 6 bases at V and 0 bases at J, with 8 bases in the middle. The CDR3 has 14 residues. The germline V gene has CDR1 LNHDA and CDR2 SQIVND (reference sequence). Written as DNA, the CDR3 is TGTGCCAGTAGACCAACGGCGAACACCGGGGAGCTGTTTTTT. Its translation is CASRPTANTGELFF.

The V gene is TRBV7-2, the J gene TRBJ1-2, with D possibly TRBD1 on 5 matching bases. CDR3 length: 14 amino acids. V was pared by 5 bases and J by 5 bases, with 15 bases between. Germline assignment: CDR1 SGHTA and CDR2 FQGNSA. The CDR3 loop reads CASSHEGIYYGYTF. The DNA of the CDR3 is TGTGCCAGCAGCCATGAGGGGATCTATTATGGCTACACCTTC.